This entry describes one T cell receptor (beta chain). The antigen remains unidentified. The entry originates in a study of T cell responses to AZD1222 COVID-19 vaccine. Study conclusions and caveats: The span of vaccine-associated CD4 TCRs extended across spike, with dominance at 160-218 and 743-854. No day 14 peak samples; only post-peak repertoires were characterized. Variant regions that are unmutated are reportedly the target of nearly half of spike-specific TCRs.

Per the germline V gene, CDR1 is SGHRS and CDR2 is YFSETQ. The germline V and J ends were trimmed by 5 bases and 3 bases, with 12 bases remaining between them. The CDR3 has 14 amino acids. The table came from immunoSEQ multiplex PCR; TCRdb's copy has only in-frame clones and leaves some out. Counted here are 150,000 to 160,000 clones, 90% to 95% occurring once; the ten biggest clones make up approximately 1.6%. This material consisted of peripheral blood, taken 28 days after the second AZD1222 dose. This TCR was recovered from an adult who received the AZD1222 COVID-19 vaccine. The chain has TRBV5-1 and TRBJ1-5, with a tentative D call TRBD1 (5 bases). This CDR3 reads CASSPGRANQPQHF. CDR3 DNA: TGCGCCAGCAGTCCGGGACGGGCCAATCAGCCCCAGCATTTT.